The 32 T cell receptor beta chains given below trace back to one sample, sequenced in a study of blood T cell repertoires in COVID-19 (TCRdb year 2020). Receptor libraries were prepared by the immunoSEQ multiplex PCR assay. TCRdb took over this immuneACCESS table, retaining in-frame rearrangements with V and J assigned. Such tables are incomplete; in checked studies, under half of the missing clones stem from an unresolved V gene, and the remainder is unexplained. This sample has some 450,000 clones in its table, and approximately 88% of those were observed once. The ten biggest clones cover roughly 13% of the sample. Material for sequencing was peripheral blood. The receptor source for this set is a woman aged 50 to 60 with COVID-19, enrolled during active disease.

The chain is built from TRBV6-6 and TRBJ1-4, with D hard to call. Germline-derived CDR1 and CDR2 are MNHNY and SVGAGI (reference sequence). The ends were cut back, 3 bases at V and 8 bases at J, with 7 bases in the middle. The CDR3 spans 12 residues. CDR3 sequence reads: CASSYGPEKLFF. The CDR3 DNA reads as TGTGCCAGCAGTTATGGCCCCGAAAAACTGTTTTTT.

This clone was found a few times. The chain employs TRBV29-1 and TRBJ1-1, with a possible D match to TRBD1 (6 bases). Germline V CDR1 and CDR2: SQVTM, ANQGSEA. Deletions cut 0 bases from V and 11 bases from J, with 25 bases between. The CDR3 loop spans 16 amino acids. The CDR3 loop reads CSVEDHTPLGGGRAFF. The CDR3 DNA sequence: TGCAGCGTTGAAGATCATACCCCCCTGGGAGGGGGACGCGCTTTCTTT.

This clone showed up just a few times. The CDR3 reads CAISAERTVGETQYF. The CDR3 DNA sequence: TGTGCCATCAGTGCCGAACGGACAGTTGGGGAGACCCAGTACTTC. The rearrangement uses TRBV10-3 and TRBJ2-5, with D perhaps matching TRBD1 (6 bases). The V end lost 4 bases, the J end lost 5 bases, and 17 bases lay between the germline ends. From germline, CDR1 is ENHRY and CDR2 SYGVKD. The CDR3 contains 15 residues.

V usage is TRBV9 and J usage is TRBJ2-2, with TRBD1 as a possible D gene (5 bases). This CDR3 spans 14 amino acids. The V gene lost 0 bases and the J gene lost 4 bases, with 7 bases spanning the gap. Germline V gene lookup returns CDR1 SGDLS and CDR2 YYNGEE. CDR3 coding DNA: TGTGCCAGCAGCGTAGGACAGTTCACCGGGGAGCTGTTTTTT. Its protein is CASSVGQFTGELFF.

This chain connects TRBV5-4 to TRBJ2-3; no firm D call. CDR1 and CDR2 (germline): SGHNT, YYREEE (reference sequence). Trimming stripped 0 bases from V and 2 bases from J, with 13 bases between. This CDR3 is built from 16 residues. The DNA for the CDR3 is TGTGCCAGCAGCTTGGGACCGCGCGGTACCACAGATACGCAGTATTTT. Encoded protein: CASSLGPRGTTDTQYF.

The genes are TRBV2 and TRBJ2-7; tentatively, D is TRBD2 (5 bases). Trimming pared 8 bases from V and 2 bases from J, leaving 10 bases between. This CDR3 spans 12 amino acids. CDR1 is SNHLY, CDR2 FYNNEI, per germline. The CDR3, as DNA: TGTGCCAGCCGGGATGTTACCTACGAGCAGTACTTC. Residues: CASRDVTYEQYF.

This rearrangement joins TRBV28 to TRBJ2-7; a weak D match, TRBD1 (7 bases). V lost 3 bases and J 5 bases, leaving 14 bases between the germline ends. This CDR3 has 14 amino acids. In germline, CDR1 is MDHEN, CDR2 SYDVKM. The CDR3 sequence: CASSFVAGGHEQYF. DNA of the CDR3: TGTGCCAGCAGTTTTGTGGCAGGGGGGCACGAGCAGTACTTC. Looking up the rest from reference TRBV28 and TRBJ2-7 gives the full variable domain: DVKVTQSSRYLVKRTGEKVFLECVQDMDHENMFWYRQDPGLGLRLIYFSYDVKMKEKGDIPEGYSVSREKKERFSLILESASTNQTSMYLCASSFVAGGHEQYFGPGTRLTVT.

The rearrangement joins TRBV19 to TRBJ2-5; tentatively, D is TRBD1 (6 bases). CDR1 is LNHDA, CDR2 SQIVND, per germline (reference sequence). The CDR3 loop spans 16 amino acids. With 9 bases removed from V and 5 bases from J, the gap between germline ends came to 25 bases. CDR3 nucleotides: TGTGCCAGAGAGAGTCCTGACAGGTCGAGTGGGGAGACCCAGTACTTC. Protein product: CARESPDRSSGETQYF.

The CDR3 sequence: CASSELAGGETQYF. The CDR3 region has the DNA TGTGCCAGCAGTGAGCTAGCGGGGGGGGAGACCCAGTACTTC. This chain uses TRBV6-1 with TRBJ2-5; 12 bases agree with TRBD2. This CDR3 is 14 amino acids long. After removal of 3 bases from V and 5 bases from J, the junction contained 1 base not matched to a gene. Germline V gene data show CDR1 as MNHNS and CDR2 as SASEGT.

The chain joins TRBV10-3 to TRBJ2-3; 14 nucleotides agree with TRBD2. Germline CDR1 reads ENHRY; CDR2 reads SYGVKD. CDR3 length equals 16 residues. Unmatched junction bases numbered 5, after V lost 9 bases and J lost 0 bases. The chain's CDR3 is CAIGTSGGGSTDTQYF. The CDR3 coding sequence is TGTGCCATAGGGACTAGCGGGGGAGGAAGCACAGATACGCAGTATTTT.

The chain joins TRBV2 to TRBJ1-5; 12 nucleotides agree with TRBD1. Unmatched junction bases numbered 11, after V lost 6 bases and J lost 5 bases. The V gene's germline CDR1 is SNHLY and CDR2 FYNNEI. The CDR3 is made up of 17 amino acids. The CDR3 DNA sequence: TGTGCCAGCAGAGGCCTTAGGGACAGGGGGCATGATCAGCCCCAGCATTTT. It yields the protein CASRGLRDRGHDQPQHF.

This clone was seen only once. Written as DNA, the CDR3 is TGTGCCAGTAGTCCGCAGGCAGACTACAATGAGCAGTTCTTC. Its translation is CASSPQADYNEQFF. This rearrangement joins TRBV19 to TRBJ2-1; D uncertain. Germline V gene sequence: CDR1 LNHDA, CDR2 SQIVND (reference sequence). CDR3 length: 14 residues. Between the trimmed V and J ends, which lost 5 bases and 3 bases, there was a span of 11 bases. The complete variable domain, with remaining parts taken from reference TRBV19 and TRBJ2-1, reads DGGITQSPKYLFRKEGQNVTLSCEQNLNHDAMYWYRQDPGQGLRLIYYSQIVNDFQKGDIAEGYSVSREKKESFPLTVTSAQKNPTAFYLCASSPQADYNEQFFGPGTRLTVL.

The J gene is TRBJ2-5, the V gene TRBV18; D call uncertain. The V and J ends lost 5 bases and 3 bases respectively, with 4 bases between them. The CDR3 length is 11 residues. Germline values: CDR1 KGHSH, CDR2 LQKENI. CDR3 in amino acids: CASSAEETQYF. In nucleotides, the CDR3 is TGTGCCAGCTCAGCAGAAGAGACCCAGTACTTC.

This sequence joins TRBV7-6 and TRBJ2-7; TRBD1 might be the D (5 bases). CDR1 is SGHVS and CDR2 is FNYEAQ in the germline V gene. Trimming removed 1 base at V and 1 base at J, with 20 bases between. CDR3 length equals 18 residues. CDR3 nucleotides: TGTGCCAGCAGCTTAGTCAGATTTGCGCAGGGCGAATCCTACGAGCAGTACTTC. Its protein product is CASSLVRFAQGESYEQYF.

This clone was observed a single time. The chain uses TRBV27 and TRBJ1-6; weak D call: TRBD1 (5 bases). CDR1 is MNHEY and CDR2 is SMNVEV in the germline V gene (reference sequence). Trimming shortened V by 1 base and J by 9 bases, and 16 bases separated the two germline ends. The CDR3 is 16 residues long. This chain's CDR3 is CASSLLGTQTGSPLHF. In DNA, the CDR3 is TGTGCCAGCAGTTTATTAGGGACTCAGACGGGTTCACCCCTCCACTTT.

The genes are TRBV18 and TRBJ1-3; D not resolved. CDR3 length: 14 residues. Germline CDR1 reads KGHSH; CDR2 reads LQKENI. V dropped 2 bases and J dropped 1 base, with 6 bases sitting between them. The CDR3 sequence: CASSPGESGNTIYF. DNA of the CDR3: TGTGCCAGCTCACCAGGGGAGTCTGGAAACACCATATATTTT.

This rearrangement joins TRBV5-1 to TRBJ1-2; possible D gene TRBD1, 5 bases. The germline gives CDR1 SGHRS, CDR2 YFSETQ. The CDR3 has 16 amino acids. V gave up 0 bases and J gave up 4 bases, with 16 bases separating them. CDR3 in amino acids: CASSLEGNLDGYGYTF. The DNA for the CDR3 is TGCGCCAGCAGCTTGGAGGGGAACCTTGACGGCTATGGCTACACCTTC.

The chain combines TRBV5-6 with TRBJ2-1, with 10 bases matching TRBD2. The CDR3 runs 17 residues. Germline trimming cut 1 base from V and 8 bases from J; bases unmatched to any gene: 12. Germline CDR1 reads SGHDT; CDR2 reads YYEEEE. CDR3 DNA sequence: TGTGCCAGCAGCTTGTTTCCCCCGGGACTAGCGACCGATGAGCAGTTCTTC. This codes for CASSLFPPGLATDEQFF.

The CDR3 bases are TGTGCCAGCGGTAACAGGGGTCAGTACTTC. This translates into CASGNRGQYF. The gene calls are TRBV27 and TRBJ2-7; 7 positions agree with TRBD1. Trimming at V came to 8 bases and at J to 10 bases, leaving 5 bases not matched to a gene. CDR1 and CDR2 (germline): MNHEY, SMNVEV (reference sequence). The CDR3 loop spans 10 amino acids.

The chain has TRBV30 and TRBJ2-7; 8 bases line up with TRBD2. V shed 0 bases and J 11 bases; nucleotides not matched to a gene: 9. Germline V CDR1 and CDR2: GTSNPN, SVGIG (reference sequence). The CDR3 totals 13 residues. Written as DNA, the CDR3 is TGTGCCTGGAGTGTCCGAGGACTCGGGAGGGAGTACTTC. Translated, it gives CAWSVRGLGREYF.

This chain connects TRBV20-1 to TRBJ2-7, with D hard to call. Trimming cost V 3 bases and J 2 bases, with 11 bases left between them. Germline V gives CDR1 DFQATT, CDR2 SNEGSKA (reference sequence). The CDR3 loop spans 13 amino acids. CDR3 residues: CSASSSVPYEQYF. The CDR3 DNA sequence: TGCAGTGCTAGTTCGTCGGTCCCCTACGAGCAGTACTTC.

This chain links TRBV29-1 with TRBJ1-2, with 8 bases identical to TRBD1. V gave up 4 bases and J gave up 8 bases; unmatched junction bases: 12. This CDR3 spans 14 amino acids. CDR1 and CDR2 from the germline V gene are SQVTM and ANQGSEA. CDR3 nucleotides: TGCAGCGTTGGCGCTGCCCGACAGGGGAAAGGCTACACCTTC. Protein product: CSVGAARQGKGYTF.

The gene calls are TRBV30 and TRBJ1-2; TRBD1 might be the D (6 bases). V lost 0 bases to trimming and J lost 3 bases, with 17 bases between them. The CDR3 consists of 16 residues. Germline V gene data show CDR1 as GTSNPN and CDR2 as SVGIG (reference sequence). This chain's CDR3 is CAWSVRSDSPYYGYTF. Written as DNA, the CDR3 is TGTGCCTGGAGTGTACGGTCGGACAGCCCTTACTATGGCTACACCTTC. Full variable domain (remainder filled in from reference TRBV30 and TRBJ1-2): SQTIHQWPATLVQPVGSPLSLECTVEGTSNPNLYWYRQAAGRGLQLLFYSVGIGQISSEVPQNLSASRPQDRQFILSSKKLLLSDSGFYLCAWSVRSDSPYYGYTFGSGTRLTVV.

The chain is built from TRBV11-3 and TRBJ2-2; tentative D call: TRBD2 (6 bases). CDR1 is SGHNT and CDR2 is YENEEA in the germline V gene. The CDR3 covers 13 residues. V was pared by 5 bases and J by 5 bases, with 9 bases between. As DNA, the CDR3 is TGTGCCAGCAGCCTGGACTATACCGGGGAGCTGTTTTTT. As protein: CASSLDYTGELFF.

CDR3 residues: CASSFGDTQYF. Written as DNA, the CDR3 is TGTGCCAGCAGCTTCGGAGATACGCAGTATTTT. The chain couples TRBV7-2 to TRBJ2-3; D remains ambiguous. V gave up 3 bases and J gave up 5 bases, with 3 bases separating them. Germline V gives CDR1 SGHTA, CDR2 FQGNSA. This CDR3 has 11 residues. Full variable domain (rest looked up from reference TRBV7-2 and TRBJ2-3): GAGVSQSPSNKVTEKGKDVELRCDPISGHTALYWYRQSLGQGLEFLIYFQGNSAPDKSGLPSDRFSAERTGGSVSTLTIQRTQQEDSAVYLCASSFGDTQYFGPGTRLTVL.

About this clone itself: Other DNA sequences in this sample translate to the same CDR3. The chain employs TRBV28 and TRBJ1-2; no reliable D call. Germline CDR1 MDHEN, CDR2 SYDVKM. V lost 6 bases and J lost 3, with 5 bases in between. The CDR3 sequence is 11 residues long. CDR3 protein: CASSLDYGYTF. CDR3 nucleotide sequence: TGTGCCAGCAGCCTAGACTATGGCTACACCTTC.

The chain recombines TRBV9 with TRBJ1-1; weak D call: TRBD1 (5 bases). This CDR3 is 12 amino acids long. Trimming stripped 7 bases from V and 5 bases from J, with 12 bases between. Germline CDR1 is SGDLS and CDR2 is YYNGEE. The CDR3 region is CASGDGGTEAFF. CDR3 sequence (DNA): TGTGCCAGCGGGGACGGGGGAACTGAAGCTTTCTTT.

Note on this clone: Compared with germline, one end of the junction differs, possibly owing to a read error. The J gene is TRBJ1-4, the V gene TRBV3-1 (or the pseudogene TRBV3-2), with D perhaps matching TRBD1 (5 bases). Germline assignment: CDR1 LGHDT and CDR2 YNNKEL (reference sequence). The CDR3 contains 13 residues. The CDR3, as DNA: TGTGCCAGCACCCAAAACTCAAGGGGTGCGTTGTTTTTT. It yields the protein CASTQNSRGALFF.

The chain uses TRBV7-3 and TRBJ1-6; no clear D gene. V was cut by 7 bases and J by 6 bases, with 13 bases left in between. The CDR3 spans 14 residues. Germline assignment: CDR1 SGHTA and CDR2 FQGTGA. For the CDR3, the DNA is TGTGCCAGCACCAAACGGGTCTTTAATTCACCCCTCCACTTT. Its translation: CASTKRVFNSPLHF.

The chain is built from TRBV6-4 and TRBJ2-3; the match to TRBD1 covers 8 bases. J was trimmed by 2 bases and V by 5 bases; bases with no gene match: 15. Germline V gene sequence: CDR1 MRHNA, CDR2 SNTAGT. There are 18 residues in the CDR3. The chain's CDR3 is CASSKGQDSTLYTDTQYF. CDR3 DNA: TGTGCCAGCAGTAAGGGACAGGACTCTACACTCTACACAGATACGCAGTATTTT.

The chain employs TRBV6-1 and TRBJ2-2, with D possibly TRBD2 on 5 matching bases. Germline V gene lookup returns CDR1 MNHNS and CDR2 SASEGT. V lost 2 bases and J lost 2, with 12 bases in between. The CDR3 loop spans 16 amino acids. CDR3 DNA: TGTGCCAGCAGTGAATCCAGAGGGTCCAACACCGGGGAGCTGTTTTTT. Translated: CASSESRGSNTGELFF.

The CDR3 region is CASTVKGSNQPQHF. The CDR3 bases are TGTGCCAGTACCGTGAAGGGGTCTAATCAGCCCCAGCATTTT. This chain joins TRBV19 and TRBJ1-5; a possible D gene is TRBD1 (5 bases). The germline V gene encodes CDR1 LNHDA and CDR2 SQIVND (reference sequence). The CDR3 extends over 14 amino acids. V was cut by 7 bases and J by 4 bases, with 14 bases left in between.